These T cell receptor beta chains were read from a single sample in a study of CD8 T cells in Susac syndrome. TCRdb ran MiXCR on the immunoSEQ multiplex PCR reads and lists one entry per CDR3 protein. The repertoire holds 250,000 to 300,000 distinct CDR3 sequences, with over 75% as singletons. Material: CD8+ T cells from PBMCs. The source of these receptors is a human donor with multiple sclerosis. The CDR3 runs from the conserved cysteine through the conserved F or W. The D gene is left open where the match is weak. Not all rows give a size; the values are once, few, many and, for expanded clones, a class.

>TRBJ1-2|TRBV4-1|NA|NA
TGCGCCAGCAGCAACGGGGCCCTCGGAGGTCAGGGCTACACCTTC
CASSNGALGGQGYTF
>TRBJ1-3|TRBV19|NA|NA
TGTGCCAGTTCCGCAGTAACTTCTGGAAACACCATATATTTT
CASSAVTSGNTIYF
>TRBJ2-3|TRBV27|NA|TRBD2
TGTGCCAGCAGCCCCTTGTCAAGCGGGAGTATGGGCACAGATACGCAGTATTTT
CASSPLSSGSMGTDTQYF
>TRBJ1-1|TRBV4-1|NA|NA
TGCGCCAGCAGCCCTACCCCCGGACTAAGGAACACTGAAGCTTTCTTT
CASSPTPGLRNTEAFF
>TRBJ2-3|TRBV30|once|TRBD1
TGTGCCTGGACCCTCGTACCGGGACAGATTTTAGGCACAGATACGCAGTATTTT
CAWTLVPGQILGTDTQYF
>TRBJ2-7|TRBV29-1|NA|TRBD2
TGCAGCGTCCCAGGGACTAGCGGGAGCTTCCACGAGCAGTACTTC
CSVPGTSGSFHEQYF
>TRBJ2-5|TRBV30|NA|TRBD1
TGTGCCTGGACCCCTACAGGGGGTGGGGAGACCCAGTACTTC
CAWTPTGGGETQYF
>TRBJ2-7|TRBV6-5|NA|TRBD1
TGTGCCAGCAGGATCGGGACAGGACTATACGAGCAGTACTTC
CASRIGTGLYEQYF
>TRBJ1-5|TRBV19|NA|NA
TGTGCCAGTAGTATTTTCGGGATTGATCAGCCCCAGCATTTT
CASSIFGIDQPQHF
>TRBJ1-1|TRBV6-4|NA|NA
TGTGCCAGCAGTGACTCGAGTGAGAACACTGAAGCTTTCTTT
CASSDSSENTEAFF
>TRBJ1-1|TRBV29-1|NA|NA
TGCAGCGTTGTCTACAGTTACATGAACACTGAAGCTTTCTTT
CSVVYSYMNTEAFF
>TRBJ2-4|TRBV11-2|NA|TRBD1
TGTGCCAGCAGCCCTGAGACAGGGTTAGACATTCAGTACTTC
CASSPETGLDIQYF
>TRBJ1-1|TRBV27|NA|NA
TGTGCCAGCAGTCCTCGAGGGGTGAACACTGAAGCTTTCTTT
CASSPRGVNTEAFF
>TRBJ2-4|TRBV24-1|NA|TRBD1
TGTGCCACCAGCCCCGGGGGACAGGGTGTCGAAAACATTCAGTACTTC
CATSPGGQGVENIQYF
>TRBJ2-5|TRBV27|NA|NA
TGTGCCAGCAGTTACATCGACGAACAAGAGACCCAGTACTTC
CASSYIDEQETQYF
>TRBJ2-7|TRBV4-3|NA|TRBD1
TGCGCCAGCAGCCAATCTCGGACAGGGCCCTACGAGCAGTACTTC
CASSQSRTGPYEQYF
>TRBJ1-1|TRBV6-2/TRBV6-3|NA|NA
TGTGCCAGCAGTTACTCGATCGGATTTGAAGCTTTCTTT
CASSYSIGFEAFF
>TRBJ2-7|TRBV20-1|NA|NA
TGCAGTGCTAGAACCACAGGAGGAGGCTACGAGCAGTACTTC
CSARTTGGGYEQYF